The 8 T cell receptor beta chains listed next were all sequenced from one sample in a study of shared clonotypes between healthy human individuals. The method was immunoSEQ multiplex PCR; TCRdb's version includes in-frame clones alone and lacks a portion of them. The repertoire consists of 600,000 to 800,000 clones, with around 77% occurring once and the leading ten covering under 2%. The sequenced material came from memory CD4+ T cells sorted from blood. Noted subset: CD45RA-negative fraction. The receptor set was obtained from a woman in her twenties or thirties in good health.

The chain links TRBV4-2 to TRBJ2-3; D could derive from TRBD1 or TRBD2 (5 bases each). V was shortened by 1 base and J by 0 bases, with 8 bases between the two germline ends. CDR3 length: 15 residues. CDR1 LGHNA and CDR2 YNFKEQ come from the germline V gene. DNA of the CDR3: TGTGCCAGCAGCCAAGGGGACGGAAGCACAGATACGCAGTATTTT. It is translated as CASSQGDGSTDTQYF.

The V gene is TRBV5-1, the J gene TRBJ1-1; TRBD1 is a possible D gene (6 bases). The CDR3 consists of 15 residues. The germline CDR1 and CDR2 sequences are SGHRS and YFSETQ. Trimming pared 3 bases from V and 1 base from J, leaving 13 bases between. The CDR3 sequence: CASSWDKPANTEAFF. DNA of the CDR3: TGCGCCAGCAGCTGGGACAAGCCGGCGAACACTGAAGCTTTCTTT.

The chain uses TRBV30 and TRBJ2-5, with 10 bases matching TRBD1. Matching the DNA end better, TRBJ2-7 makes the J call doubtful. Germline V gene data show CDR1 as GTSNPN and CDR2 as SVGIG (reference sequence). The CDR3 has 13 residues. For the CDR3, the DNA is TGTGCCTGGAGAGGACAGGGGGGTCACGAGCAGTACTTC. Its translation is CAWRGQGGHEQYF.

The sample holds one count of this clone. The J gene is TRBJ1-2, the V gene TRBV18, with TRBD1 matching 11 bases. Trimming removed 6 bases from V and 8 bases from J; junction bases left unmatched: 2. The CDR3 is made up of 12 amino acids. CDR1 is KGHSH and CDR2 is LQKENI in the germline V gene. This chain's CDR3 is CASSGQGDGYTF. CDR3 sequence (DNA): TGTGCCAGCTCGGGACAGGGGGACGGCTACACCTTC.

To note about this clone: The sample has other DNA sequences that encode this CDR3 too. The CDR3 DNA sequence: TGTGCCAGCAGCCCCGGACAGGGTATCTACGAGCAGTACTTC. This translates into CASSPGQGIYEQYF. The rearrangement joins TRBV5-4 to TRBJ2-7; TRBD1 aligns across 8 bases. Germline V CDR1 and CDR2: SGHNT, YYREEE (reference sequence). J was trimmed by 3 bases and V by 4 bases; bases with no gene match: 6. The length of the CDR3 is 14 residues.

There are a few counts of this clone. The V call is TRBV5-1, the J call TRBJ2-7; D call uncertain. The CDR3 covers 14 residues. Germline CDR1 reads SGHRS; CDR2 reads YFSETQ. V was cut by 3 bases and J by 9 bases, with 19 bases left in between. Here the CDR3 reads CASSSPGPAGRQYF. CDR3 in DNA: TGCGCCAGCAGCTCTCCGGGCCCCGCCGGTAGGCAGTACTTC.

The chain joins TRBV11-1 to TRBJ2-1; 8 positions agree with TRBD1. CDR3 length equals 16 residues. The germline CDR1 and CDR2 sequences are SGHAT and FQDESV (reference sequence). After removal of 5 bases from V and 0 bases from J, the junction contained 6 bases not matched to a gene. The CDR3, as DNA: TGTGCCAGCAGCCAGGGACAGGCACCCTCCTACAATGAGCAGTTCTTC. This translates into CASSQGQAPSYNEQFF.

The chain has TRBV13 and TRBJ2-2, with D perhaps TRBD1 (6 bases). Germline CDR1 PRHDT, CDR2 FYEKMQ (reference sequence). This CDR3 has 14 amino acids. Trimming took off 5 bases at V and 10 bases at J, with 17 bases between the two ends. This CDR3 reads CASSDRKGAPELFF. The CDR3 nucleotides read TGTGCCAGCAGCGACAGGAAGGGAGCACCGGAGCTGTTTTTT.